Listed here are 25 T cell receptor beta chains from one sample, sequenced in a study of shared clonotypes between healthy human individuals. Clones were sequenced by immunoSEQ multiplex PCR, and TCRdb holds only the in-frame ones, with some missing. This table has some 1.4 million clones, around 97% appearing once. The sequenced material came from naive CD4+ T cells sorted from blood. Indicated subset: CD45RA+ positively selected. The receptors shown here come from a man in his thirties or forties in good health.

V usage is TRBV5-6 and J usage is TRBJ2-7, with unresolved D. The CDR3 runs 16 residues. V lost 0 bases, J lost 3 bases, and 16 bases lay in between. Per germline, CDR1 SGHDT and CDR2 YYEEEE. CDR3 bases: TGTGCCAGCAGCTTGGGTAAAGGGTTCGCGAACTACGAGCAGTACTTC. It translates to CASSLGKGFANYEQYF.

J is TRBJ1-2 and V is TRBV5-1; 8 positions agree with TRBD1. Germline CDR1 SGHRS, CDR2 YFSETQ. V shed 5 bases, J shed 5 bases, and the junction held 14 bases outside the gene matches. The CDR3 covers 16 residues. CDR3: CASRPGQGIGRYGYTF. The CDR3 bases are TGCGCCAGCAGACCCGGACAGGGCATAGGGAGGTATGGCTACACCTTC.

The J gene is TRBJ1-5, the V gene TRBV9; possible D gene TRBD1, 5 bases. V lost 4 bases and J 3 bases, leaving 14 bases between the germline ends. The CDR3 extends over 15 amino acids. Germline-derived CDR1 and CDR2 are SGDLS and YYNGEE. The CDR3 loop is CASSPSGFTNQPQHF. The CDR3 DNA sequence: TGTGCCAGCAGCCCCTCAGGGTTTACCAATCAGCCCCAGCATTTT.

The chain has TRBV2 and TRBJ2-1; TRBD2 is a possible D gene (6 bases). There are 12 residues in the CDR3. Germline V gene data show CDR1 as SNHLY and CDR2 as FYNNEI. V lost 5 bases to trimming and J lost 5 bases, with 7 bases between them. The CDR3 region is CASSIADNEQFF. CDR3 sequence (DNA): TGTGCCAGCAGTATAGCGGACAATGAGCAGTTCTTC.

This sequence joins TRBV29-1 and TRBJ2-1; perhaps D is TRBD1 or TRBD2 (5 bases each). V lost 6 bases to trimming and J lost 6 bases, with 18 bases between them. CDR1 SQVTM and CDR2 ANQGSEA come from the germline V gene. CDR3 length: 14 amino acids. The CDR3 DNA sequence: TGCAGCGTGGACGGGGCCACCCTTTCCAATGAGCAGTTCTTC. This gives the protein CSVDGATLSNEQFF.

The genes are TRBV7-9 and TRBJ1-2, with 8 bases identical to TRBD1. Losses at the gene ends were 8 bases for V and 8 bases for J; bases not matched to a gene: 13. The CDR3 consists of 14 residues. CDR1 is SEHNR and CDR2 is FQNEAQ in the germline V gene (reference sequence). CDR3 in DNA: TGTGCCAGCGGTGGGGCAGGGGGCCTAGGAGGCTACACCTTC. Its translation: CASGGAGGLGGYTF. The full variable domain, in which reference TRBV7-9 and TRBJ1-2 provide the parts outside the CDR3, is DTGVSQNPRHKITKRGQNVTFRCDPISEHNRLYWYRQTLGQGPEFLTYFQNEAQLEKSRLLSDRFSAERPKGSFSTLEIQRTEQGDSAMYLCASGGAGGLGGYTFGSGTRLTVV.

This clone was seen at least ten times. The chain links TRBV7-9 to TRBJ1-2; 9 bases are a match to TRBD1. V gave up 5 bases and J gave up 4 bases; unmatched junction bases: 8. The CDR3 extends over 15 amino acids. From germline, CDR1 is SEHNR and CDR2 FQNEAQ (reference sequence). As DNA, the CDR3 is TGTGCCAGCAGCGCTCGGGACAGGGAGGGCTATGGCTACACCTTC. This codes for CASSARDREGYGYTF.

The V gene is TRBV4-3, the J gene TRBJ2-2; D is possibly TRBD1 (6 bases). CDR1 and CDR2 from the germline V gene are LGHNA and YSLEER. Between the trimmed V and J ends, which lost 1 base and 1 base, there was a span of 19 bases. This CDR3 has 19 amino acids. The CDR3 protein is CASSQAHPPVQGNTGELFF. The CDR3, as DNA: TGCGCCAGCAGCCAAGCTCACCCCCCCGTACAGGGGAACACCGGGGAGCTGTTTTTT.

This chain links TRBV6-6 with TRBJ2-2, with D uncertain. Germline V gene lookup returns CDR1 MNHNY and CDR2 SVGAGI (reference sequence). V shed 2 bases and J shed 4 bases, with 5 bases lying between them. This CDR3 region has 13 residues. The DNA for the CDR3 is TGTGCCAGCAGTTACGGAGCCACCGGGGAGCTGTTTTTT. Translated: CASSYGATGELFF.

Here the CDR3 DNA reads TGTGCCATCAGAAGTAGCGGGGCACGCGAGCAGTACTTC. This sequence encodes CAIRSSGAREQYF. This chain joins TRBV10-3 and TRBJ2-7; 8 nucleotides agree with TRBD2. The CDR3 consists of 13 residues. CDR1 is ENHRY, CDR2 SYGVKD, per germline. The J segment lost 6 bases and the V segment lost 6 bases, leaving 7 bases of the junction unmatched.

The rearrangement joins TRBV7-8 to TRBJ1-5; TRBD1 agrees at 7 bases. V gave up 2 bases and J gave up 6 bases; unmatched junction bases: 7. The CDR3 has 15 residues. Per germline, CDR1 SGHVS and CDR2 FQNEAQ. The CDR3 DNA is TGTGCCAGCAGCTTAACGGCAGGGGGGATTCAGCCCCAGCATTTT. As protein: CASSLTAGGIQPQHF.

The chain employs TRBV18 and TRBJ2-3; D not certain. Germline CDR1 reads KGHSH; CDR2 reads LQKENI. The V and J ends lost 4 bases and 2 bases respectively, with 10 bases between them. The CDR3 totals 14 residues. The CDR3, as DNA: TGTGCCAGCTCACGCGCAATTTCCACAGATACGCAGTATTTT. Amino acids: CASSRAISTDTQYF. Together with reference TRBV18 and TRBJ2-3, the CDR3 gives the full variable domain: NAGVMQNPRHLVRRRGQEARLRCSPMKGHSHVYWYRQLPEEGLKFMVYLQKENIIDESGMPKERFSAEFPKEGPSILRIQQVVRGDSAAYFCASSRAISTDTQYFGPGTRLTVL.

The V and J genes are TRBV28 and TRBJ2-7, with 7 bases aligning to TRBD2. V dropped 7 bases and J dropped 3; count of bases not matched to a gene: 9. This CDR3 contains 14 residues. The germline V gene encodes CDR1 MDHEN and CDR2 SYDVKM. The chain's CDR3 is CASTSQTSSYEQYF. The CDR3 region has the DNA TGTGCCAGCACCTCCCAGACTAGCAGCTACGAGCAGTACTTC.

The chain carries TRBV7-6 and TRBJ2-7; D gene unclear. The CDR3 runs to 14 residues. CDR1 and CDR2 (germline): SGHVS, FNYEAQ. This CDR3 reads CAGSPTQSGEEQYF. The CDR3 nucleotides are TGTGCAGGTTCACCGACCCAGTCCGGAGAGGAGCAGTACTTC.

The chain recombines TRBV7-2 with TRBJ1-3, with TRBD1 as a possible D gene (5 bases). Germline V CDR1 and CDR2: SGHTA, FQGNSA. V lost 0 bases and J lost 8, with 11 bases in between. This CDR3 region has 14 residues. The CDR3 region is CASSLAGRGYTIYF. The CDR3 bases are TGTGCCAGCAGCTTAGCGGGACGAGGATACACCATATATTTT. Together with reference TRBV7-2 and TRBJ1-3, the CDR3 gives the full variable domain: GAGVSQSPSNKVTEKGKDVELRCDPISGHTALYWYRQSLGQGLEFLIYFQGNSAPDKSGLPSDRFSAERTGGSVSTLTIQRTQQEDSAVYLCASSLAGRGYTIYFGEGSWLTVV.

The rearrangement links TRBV18 to TRBJ1-4; 7 nucleotides agree with TRBD1. Germline CDR1 and CDR2: KGHSH and LQKENI. After removal of 0 bases from V and 4 bases from J, the junction contained 8 bases not matched to a gene. This CDR3 spans 17 amino acids. CDR3 bases: TGTGCCAGCTCACCACCGGCCAGGGGGTTACTTAATGAAAAACTGTTTTTT. Translating gives CASSPPARGLLNEKLFF. Drawing the rest from reference TRBV18 and TRBJ1-4, the complete variable domain is NAGVMQNPRHLVRRRGQEARLRCSPMKGHSHVYWYRQLPEEGLKFMVYLQKENIIDESGMPKERFSAEFPKEGPSILRIQQVVRGDSAAYFCASSPPARGLLNEKLFFGSGTQLSVL.

V gene TRBV5-4 combines with J gene TRBJ2-5; D is tentatively TRBD1 or TRBD2 (6 bases each). From germline, CDR1 is SGHNT and CDR2 YYREEE (reference sequence). The germline V and J ends were trimmed by 4 bases and 5 bases, with 15 bases remaining between them. This CDR3 comprises 14 residues. In DNA, the CDR3 is TGTGCCAGCAGCGAACAGACAGGAGGGGAGACCCAGTACTTC. Encoded protein: CASSEQTGGETQYF.

To note about this clone: Lacking the conserved final phenylalanine or tryptophan, this CDR3 likely reflects a read error. The DNA is left out, because the CDR3 cannot be placed on it with certainty; the CDR3 is given as TCRdb lists it. This chain connects TRBV19 to TRBJ2-3; TRBD1 reflects the table's D call only, with no check against the DNA. The CDR3 contains 13 residues when both ends are counted. Germline CDR1 reads LNHDA; CDR2 reads SQIVND (reference sequence). This CDR3 reads CASSRRGQGIPDV.

The J gene is TRBJ2-1, the V gene TRBV7-2; D is ambiguous. V was pared by 2 bases and J by 8 bases, with 10 bases between. Germline CDR1 SGHTA, CDR2 FQGNSA. The CDR3 consists of 13 residues. DNA for the CDR3: TGTGCCAGCAGCTTACTCACTTTCGATGAGCAGTTCTTC. Translation gives CASSLLTFDEQFF.

The chain uses TRBV5-4 and TRBJ2-5; TRBD2 agrees at 11 bases. With 4 bases clipped from V and 5 bases from J, the junction kept 13 bases outside the gene matches. Germline V lookup: CDR1 SGHNT, CDR2 YYREEE (reference sequence). The CDR3 has 17 residues. CDR3 sequence (DNA): TGTGCCAGCAGCCCGCGGGTTAGCGGGAGGGCAGAGGAGACCCAGTACTTC. Protein product: CASSPRVSGRAEETQYF.

The V call is TRBV6-1, the J call TRBJ1-3; no clear D gene. V was pared by 6 bases and J by 4 bases, with 13 bases between. This CDR3 comprises 14 residues. The germline V gene encodes CDR1 MNHNS and CDR2 SASEGT. The CDR3 sequence is CASSPSRSGNTIYF. The CDR3 DNA follows: TGTGCCAGCAGCCCGTCCAGGTCCGGAAACACCATATATTTT.

The V and J genes are TRBV20-1 and TRBJ2-7; the D gene is possibly TRBD2 (5 bases). The CDR3 totals 10 residues. Germline V gene sequence: CDR1 DFQATT, CDR2 SNEGSKA (reference sequence). V was shortened by 5 bases and J by 10 bases, with 12 bases between the two germline ends. CDR3 sequence reads: CSAEGSEQYF. Written as DNA, the CDR3 is TGCAGTGCTGAGGGATCAGAACAGTACTTC.

This chain connects TRBV7-9 to TRBJ2-7, with a tentative D call TRBD1 (5 bases). This CDR3 spans 15 amino acids. V lost 4 bases to trimming and J lost 2 bases, with 15 bases between them. Germline V gene data show CDR1 as SEHNR and CDR2 as FQNEAQ (reference sequence). The CDR3 sequence: CASSYRQGGAYEQYF. The CDR3 DNA is TGTGCCAGCAGCTACCGCCAGGGTGGGGCCTACGAGCAGTACTTC. Supplemented by reference TRBV7-9 and TRBJ2-7, the full variable domain reads DTGVSQNPRHKITKRGQNVTFRCDPISEHNRLYWYRQTLGQGPEFLTYFQNEAQLEKSRLLSDRFSAERPKGSFSTLEIQRTEQGDSAMYLCASSYRQGGAYEQYFGPGTRLTVT.

The CDR3 DNA reads as TGCGCCAGCAGCTTCATAGGACAGGGCCAAGAGACCCAGTACTTC. It encodes CASSFIGQGQETQYF. V usage is TRBV5-1 and J usage is TRBJ2-5, with 8 positions matching TRBD1. CDR3 size: 15 residues. CDR1 SGHRS and CDR2 YFSETQ come from the germline V gene. V lost 2 bases to trimming and J lost 1 base; unmatched junction nucleotides: 4.

In this sample, this clone turned up once. The chain recombines TRBV7-9 with TRBJ1-5, with D hard to call. Germline CDR1 reads SEHNR; CDR2 reads FQNEAQ (reference sequence). The CDR3 covers 12 residues. V shed 2 bases and J shed 5 bases, with 4 bases lying between them. The CDR3, as DNA: TGTGCCAGCAGCTTATTAGATCAGCCCCAGCATTTT. It specifies CASSLLDQPQHF.